This record looks at one TCR beta chain sequence and its context. The antigen remains unidentified. CDR3 length equals 15 residues. Looked up from germline, CDR1 is SGHKS and CDR2 is YYEKEE (reference sequence). This specimen comes from a study of CXCR3-negative and CXCR3-positive naive CD8 T cells. General study findings and limits: The TRBV-TRBJ usage of naive CXCR3-negative and CXCR3-positive cells was similar, but that of memory cells differed. Comparably high diversity marked both naive subsets, whereas memory CD8+ cells had much lower diversity.

The authors made the TRB cDNA libraries by 5' RACE using UMI labels. Following a re-call of the 5' RACE reads, TCRdb has one entry per CDR3 protein and lacks DNA. The sample has around 52,000 distinct CDR3 sequences, and its top ten clones hold about 20%. Material for sequencing was memory CD8+ T cells from blood. The TCR was taken from a human donor in good health. Some clones in this sample may be carry-over from other donors' samples. This chain joins TRBV5-5 and TRBJ2-5; the D gene TCRdb calls, TRBD1, cannot be checked with no DNA. CDR3 region: CASSLGQANQETQYF.